This T cell receptor beta chain was documented in a study of cytomegalovirus exposure and HLA in healthy donors. Study-wide results and caveats: Across HLA loci, a later analysis found differing TCR association rates, with DRB1 most and HLA-C fewest.

The PCR was carried out with 60 Vbeta primers and 13 Jbeta primers. The protocol was immunoSEQ multiplex PCR, while the TCRdb copy is restricted to in-frame clones and leaves out a portion. The sample includes approximately 130,000 clones, approximately 85% seen only once; the top ten take approximately 6.4%. By share of the sample, this clone is large. Its specificity is not known. The identical CDR3 is also encoded by other nucleotide sequences in the sample. The CDR3 sequence is 15 residues long. V was cut by 0 bases and J by 5 bases, with 14 bases left in between. The germline V gene encodes CDR1 SGDLS and CDR2 YYNGEE.

The origin of this receptor is a woman younger than 45 in good health and CMV-seropositive. Sequenced sample: PBMCs. The rearrangement uses TRBV9 and TRBJ1-1; D is unclear. The CDR3: CASSVGGPQYTEAFF. CDR3 coding DNA: TGTGCCAGCAGCGTAGGAGGGCCCCAATATACTGAAGCTTTCTTT.